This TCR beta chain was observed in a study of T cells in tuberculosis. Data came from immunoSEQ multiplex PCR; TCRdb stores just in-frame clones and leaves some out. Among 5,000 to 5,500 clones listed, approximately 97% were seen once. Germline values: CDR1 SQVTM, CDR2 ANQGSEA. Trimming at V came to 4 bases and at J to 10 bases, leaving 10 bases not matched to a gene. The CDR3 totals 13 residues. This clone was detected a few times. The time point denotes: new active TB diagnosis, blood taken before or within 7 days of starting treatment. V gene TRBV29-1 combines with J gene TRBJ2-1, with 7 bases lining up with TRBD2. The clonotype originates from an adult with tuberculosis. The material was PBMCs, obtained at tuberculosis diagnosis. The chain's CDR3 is CSVGRTSVGEQFF. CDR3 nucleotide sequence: TGCAGCGTTGGGAGAACTAGCGTGGGGGAGCAGTTCTTC.